What follows are 18 T cell receptor beta chains derived from one specimen sequenced in a study of cytomegalovirus exposure and HLA in healthy donors. The PCR was carried out with 60 Vbeta primers and 13 Jbeta primers. Produced via immunoSEQ multiplex PCR; TCRdb's table is partial and in-frame only. The table lists 100,000 or so clones, roughly 80% of them singletons, with under 2.5% in the top ten. Sequenced material: PBMCs. The receptors here all came from a man aged 18 to 29 in good health and CMV-seronegative.

V and J are TRBV6-5 and TRBJ2-7, with D perhaps matching TRBD1 (5 bases). The CDR3 runs to 11 residues. V was cut by 7 bases and J by 6 bases, with 10 bases left in between. Looked up from germline, CDR1 is MNHEY and CDR2 is SVGAGI. DNA of the CDR3: TGTGCCAGCACTTCAGGGCGCGAGCAGTACTTC. This gives the protein CASTSGREQYF.

This chain connects TRBV11-3 to TRBJ2-2, with D perhaps TRBD1 (5 bases). Germline CDR1 is SGHNT and CDR2 is YENEEA. V dropped 5 bases and J dropped 2 bases, with 21 bases sitting between them. The CDR3 covers 18 residues. CDR3 protein: CASSLGVKGVVNTGELFF. CDR3 bases: TGTGCCAGCAGCCTTGGAGTCAAAGGGGTTGTTAACACCGGGGAGCTGTTTTTT.

The CDR3 nucleotides are TGTGCCAGCAGCCTATTGGGGGGGAACACTGAAGCTTTCTTT. This sequence encodes CASSLLGGNTEAFF. The rearrangement joins TRBV7-3 to TRBJ1-1; D is perhaps TRBD1 (5 bases). Germline-derived CDR1 and CDR2 are SGHTA and FQGTGA. The V and J ends lost 5 bases and 1 base respectively, with 11 bases between them. CDR3 size: 14 residues.

The chain couples TRBV27 to TRBJ1-1, with 7 bases fitting TRBD1. This CDR3 comprises 15 residues. The germline V gene has CDR1 MNHEY and CDR2 SMNVEV (reference sequence). V trimming: 4 bases; J trimming: 0 bases; junction bases outside the gene matches: 5. The CDR3 sequence is CASSSTGTVNTEAFF. The CDR3 DNA follows: TGTGCCAGCAGTTCTACCGGGACAGTGAACACTGAAGCTTTCTTT.

The genes are TRBV18 and TRBJ1-4, with D possibly matching TRBD1 (5 bases). In germline, CDR1 is KGHSH, CDR2 LQKENI. The V and J ends lost 2 bases and 6 bases respectively, with 10 bases between them. The CDR3 sequence is 14 residues long. The CDR3 nucleotides are TGTGCCAGCTCACCAGCGGGACTAGATGAAAAACTGTTTTTT. This codes for CASSPAGLDEKLFF.

This clone was detected only a few times. This chain connects TRBV5-4 to TRBJ2-6; the match to TRBD1 covers 10 bases. With V trimmed by 0 bases and J by 1 base, 4 bases remained unmatched. The CDR3 runs to 18 residues. Germline CDR1 reads SGHNT; CDR2 reads YYREEE (reference sequence). The CDR3 DNA is TGTGCCAGCAGCTTGGCCCCGGGACAGGGGTCTGGGGCCAACGTCCTGACTTTC. Translating it yields CASSLAPGQGSGANVLTF.

The genes are TRBV25-1 and TRBJ1-2, with D perhaps TRBD1 (6 bases). Germline V lookup: CDR1 MGHDK, CDR2 SYGVNS. Trimming left V 2 bases short and J 5 bases short, with 12 bases between. This CDR3 comprises 14 residues. The CDR3 here is CASSERGQSYGYTF. CDR3 DNA sequence: TGTGCCAGCAGTGAACGAGGACAGAGTTATGGCTACACCTTC.

This clone showed up just a few times. It differs at one base from a far larger clone, so likely a read error. This chain joins TRBV5-6 and TRBJ1-2; D is undetermined. The CDR3 runs to 15 residues. Germline V lookup: CDR1 SGHDT, CDR2 YYEEEE. The CDR3 spells CATSPPFTEIYGYTF. Written as DNA, the CDR3 is TGTGCCACCAGCCCGCCTTTTACAGAAATCTATGGCTACACCTTC.

The chain employs TRBV6-4 and TRBJ1-1; no clear D gene. Germline values: CDR1 MRHNA, CDR2 SNTAGT. V was trimmed by 4 bases and J by 0 bases, leaving 6 bases between them. The CDR3 extends over 13 amino acids. The CDR3: CASSALVNTEAFF. The CDR3 nucleotides read TGTGCCAGCAGTGCACTGGTGAACACTGAAGCTTTCTTT.

CDR3: CASSLGQVPHGYTF. CDR3 in DNA: TGTGCCAGCAGCCTCGGACAGGTACCCCATGGCTACACCTTC. The chain recombines TRBV9 with TRBJ1-2; 7 bases are shared with TRBD1. CDR1 and CDR2 (germline): SGDLS, YYNGEE. Losses at the gene ends were 4 bases for V and 6 bases for J; bases not matched to a gene: 9. The CDR3 is made up of 14 amino acids.

The gene calls are TRBV11-2 and TRBJ2-1; no clear D. The germline V and J ends were trimmed by 1 base and 0 bases, with 4 bases remaining between them. The CDR3 runs 14 residues. Germline V CDR1 and CDR2: SGHAT, FQNNGV. The CDR3 DNA reads as TGTGCCAGCAGCTTAGCGGTCTCCTACAATGAGCAGTTCTTC. This codes for CASSLAVSYNEQFF.

J is TRBJ2-3 and V is TRBV18; D perhaps matches TRBD1 (5 bases). V shed 10 bases and J shed 0 bases, with 20 bases lying between them. This CDR3 is 16 amino acids long. From germline, CDR1 is KGHSH and CDR2 LQKENI. CDR3 sequence (DNA): TGTGCCACTAAATCAACAGGCGGAGTTAGCACAGATACGCAGTATTTT. Protein sequence: CATKSTGGVSTDTQYF.

This clone was detected a few times. The chain links TRBV5-1 to TRBJ1-1; 9 bases agree with TRBD1. Losses at the gene ends were 1 base for V and 3 bases for J; bases not matched to a gene: 4. Germline V gene lookup returns CDR1 SGHRS and CDR2 YFSETQ. This CDR3 is built from 15 residues. CDR3: CASSLTGGAYTEAFF. The CDR3, as DNA: TGCGCCAGCAGCTTGACAGGGGGCGCTTACACTGAAGCTTTCTTT. The variable domain in full, with the rest retrieved from reference TRBV5-1 and TRBJ1-1, is KAGVTQTPRYLIKTRGQQVTLSCSPISGHRSVSWYQQTPGQGLQFLFEYFSETQRNKGNFPGRFSGRQFSNSRSEMNVSTLELGDSALYLCASSLTGGAYTEAFFGQGTRLTVV.

The chain links TRBV6-5 to TRBJ2-1; D is ambiguous. Looked up from germline, CDR1 is MNHEY and CDR2 is SVGAGI. Trimming pared 6 bases from V and 4 bases from J, leaving 7 bases between. CDR3 length: 12 amino acids. CDR3 nucleotide sequence: TGTGCCAGCAGCTCGTTGTACAATGAGCAGTTCTTC. It yields the protein CASSSLYNEQFF.

A single count supports this clone. CDR3 coding DNA: TGTGCCAGCAGCAAAGAGCTTTTGGAGTCCCGCGTTAACTATGGCTACACCTTC. The encoded protein is CASSKELLESRVNYGYTF. The chain joins TRBV21-1 to TRBJ1-2. TRBV21-1 is a pseudogene. CDR3 length: 18 amino acids.

V usage is TRBV5-1 and J usage is TRBJ1-3, with D unclear. Germline V gene sequence: CDR1 SGHRS, CDR2 YFSETQ. V was shortened by 0 bases and J by 8 bases, with 9 bases between the two germline ends. This CDR3 contains 13 residues. The CDR3 loop is CASSLGPGDTIYF. DNA for the CDR3: TGCGCCAGCAGCTTGGGGCCCGGGGACACCATATATTTT. The full variable domain, its missing parts supplied by reference TRBV5-1 and TRBJ1-3, is KAGVTQTPRYLIKTRGQQVTLSCSPISGHRSVSWYQQTPGQGLQFLFEYFSETQRNKGNFPGRFSGRQFSNSRSEMNVSTLELGDSALYLCASSLGPGDTIYFGEGSWLTVV.

This clone appeared a single time. The V gene is TRBV5-4, the J gene TRBJ1-1, with 7 nucleotides matching TRBD1. There are 13 residues in the CDR3. V gave up 6 bases and J gave up 2 bases; unmatched junction bases: 4. Germline CDR1 SGHNT, CDR2 YYREEE (reference sequence). In DNA form, the CDR3 reads TGTGCCAGCACCGGGGACAGAAACACTGAAGCTTTCTTT. Protein product: CASTGDRNTEAFF.

The chain carries TRBV7-9 and TRBJ1-1; D call uncertain. The CDR3 extends over 12 amino acids. Between the trimmed V and J ends, which lost 5 bases and 5 bases, there was a span of 9 bases. The germline V gene has CDR1 SEHNR and CDR2 FQNEAQ (reference sequence). The CDR3 DNA reads as TGTGCCAGCAGCAACCAGAGGACTGAAGCTTTCTTT. It yields the protein CASSNQRTEAFF.